The rows below give T cell receptor beta chains drawn from one sample of a study of post-analysis software for immune sequencing data. TCRdb reanalysed the PCR reads using MiXCR and keeps one entry per CDR3 protein. The repertoire holds about 770,000 distinct CDR3 sequences, with around 42% as singletons. Sequenced input: blood. The receptors were gathered from a girl aged 10 to 17 with multiple sclerosis. CDR3s include the opening cysteine and the closing phenylalanine or tryptophan. The D gene is left open where the match is weak. Part of the rows lack a size; the others show once, few, many or a class for expanded clones.

V	D	J	size	DNA	CDR3
TRBV20-1	TRBD2	TRBJ2-1	-	TGCAGTGCTAGAGATCCTCAAAGGCAACTAGCGGGAGGCTACAATGAGCAGTTCTTC	CSARDPQRQLAGGYNEQFF
TRBV29-1	-	TRBJ2-2	-	TGCAGCGTTGAAGGAGATGAAAACACCGGGGAGCTGTTTTTT	CSVEGDENTGELFF
TRBV12-3/TRBV12-4	-	TRBJ2-7	-	TGTGCCAGCAGTTTTCCCGGGGTAACCTACGAGCAGTACTTC	CASSFPGVTYEQYF
TRBV7-2	TRBD1	TRBJ2-7	once	TGTGCCAGCAGCGGCCGGACAGGGTTCTACGAGCAGTACTTC	CASSGRTGFYEQYF
TRBV5-6	TRBD2	TRBJ2-5	-	TGTGCCAGCAGCTTACTAGCGGGAGATAGAAAGACCCAGTACTTC	CASSLLAGDRKTQYF
TRBV7-9	-	TRBJ1-1	-	TGTGCCAGCAGCTTAGCTAGAGGGGTTGGCACTGAAGCTTTCTTT	CASSLARGVGTEAFF
TRBV20-1	-	TRBJ2-1	-	TGCAGTGCTAGAGATCGAGCTAGCCGGTACTACAATGAGCAGTTCTTC	CSARDRASRYYNEQFF
TRBV7-9	-	TRBJ2-5	-	TGTGCCAGCAGCCCTCGGACAGAAGATCAAGAGACCCAGTACTTC	CASSPRTEDQETQYF
TRBV10-3	TRBD2	TRBJ2-7	-	TGCGCCATCAGTGAGGGACTAGCGGGAGCCAATGAGCAGTACTTC	CAISEGLAGANEQYF
TRBV20-1	-	TRBJ1-2	-	TGCAGTGCGAACCCTCAAGGGACAAGCTATGGCTACACCTTC	CSANPQGTSYGYTF
TRBV12-3/TRBV12-4	TRBD2	TRBJ2-7	few	TGTGCCACCTCCACCTTAGGGCTAGCGGGAGGGGCAGCCTACGAGCAGTACTTC	CATSTLGLAGGAAYEQYF
TRBV4-3	-	TRBJ1-4	-	TGCGCCAGCAGCCAAGACCCCGGGGGGACGGTCCGTGAAAAACTGTTTTTT	CASSQDPGGTVREKLFF
TRBV29-1	TRBD2	TRBJ2-1	many	TGCAGCGTTTTCAGTAGCGGGAGCAATGAGCAGTTCTTC	CSVFSSGSNEQFF
TRBV7-2	-	TRBJ2-5	many	TGTGCCAGCAGTTTAGGTCCTCGGGAGACCCAGTACTTC	CASSLGPRETQYF
TRBV28	TRBD1	TRBJ1-2	-	TGTGCCACCAGGGGGAATAACTATGGCTACACCTTC	CATRGNNYGYTF
TRBV6-2/TRBV6-3	TRBD2	TRBJ2-7	-	TGTGCCAGCAACCAGTGGCTAGCGGGAGCTTACGAGCAGTACTTC	CASNQWLAGAYEQYF
TRBV15	-	TRBJ2-7	-	TGTGCCACCAGCTCGGGTAGCGGCGCCTACGAGCAGTACTTC	CATSSGSGAYEQYF
TRBV9	TRBD1	TRBJ2-7	few	TGTGCCAGCAGCGCTAGGGACAGCTACGAGCAGTACTTC	CASSARDSYEQYF
TRBV29-1	TRBD1	TRBJ1-1	-	TGCAGCGTTGGGGGACAGGGGGCGACTGAAGCTTTCTTT	CSVGGQGATEAFF
TRBV6-2/TRBV6-3	TRBD2	TRBJ2-1	-	TGTGCCAGCATCGAAGCGGGAAAGTACAATGAGCAGTTCTTC	CASIEAGKYNEQFF
TRBV10-3	-	TRBJ2-7	-	TGTGCCATCAGTGTAGGTGGGGACTCCTACGAGCAGTACTTC	CAISVGGDSYEQYF
TRBV7-2	TRBD2	TRBJ2-1	once	TGTGCCAGCAGCCAACCGGCGGGACTAGGGAACTACAATGAGCAGTTCTTC	CASSQPAGLGNYNEQFF
TRBV5-1	TRBD1	TRBJ1-2	-	TGCACCAGCAGCCCCACAGGGGGCGCGTATGGCTACACCTTC	CTSSPTGGAYGYTF
TRBV10-3	-	TRBJ2-3	-	TGTGCCATCAACGACGGGGGCACAGATACGCAGTATTTT	CAINDGGTDTQYF
TRBV5-1	TRBD1	TRBJ1-4	few	TGCGCCAGCAGCACAACAGGGGCCCCAGGAGAAAAACTGTTTTTT	CASSTTGAPGEKLFF
TRBV25-1	TRBD1	TRBJ2-5	-	TGTGCCAGCAGCGACGGACAGGGGGCACAAGAGACCCAGTACTTC	CASSDGQGAQETQYF
TRBV4-2	-	TRBJ2-4	few	TGTGCCAGCAGCCCCTCCCTGGGGGGAAAACTAGCCAAAAACATTCAGTACTTC	CASSPSLGGKLAKNIQYF
TRBV3-1	TRBD1	TRBJ1-1	-	TGTGCCAGCAGCCCCGCCGGGACAGTGGACACTGAAGCTTTCTTT	CASSPAGTVDTEAFF
TRBV5-5	TRBD2	TRBJ2-1	-	TGTGCCAGCAGCTGGGGGACTAGCGGATACAATGAGCAGTTCTTC	CASSWGTSGYNEQFF
TRBV6-6	TRBD2	TRBJ2-3	-	TGTGCCAGCAGTTACTGGACTAGCTGGGGCACAGATACGCAGTATTTT	CASSYWTSWGTDTQYF
TRBV7-6	-	TRBJ2-7	-	TGTGTCAGCAGCTTAGATCCCGGCTACGAGCAGTACTTC	CVSSLDPGYEQYF
TRBV12-3/TRBV12-4	TRBD1	TRBJ2-7	-	TGTGCCAGCAGCCCACGGACAGGGGATTCCTACAATGAGCAGTACTTC	CASSPRTGDSYNEQYF
TRBV12-3/TRBV12-4	-	TRBJ1-5	-	TGTGCCAGCAGTTTAGCGCGGTCAGGGTATCAGCCCCAGCATTTT	CASSLARSGYQPQHF
TRBV6-5	-	TRBJ1-4	few	TGTGCCAGCAGTCCCGGTGGGCAGGGGAATGAAAAACTGTTTTTT	CASSPGGQGNEKLFF
TRBV7-2	-	TRBJ2-7	once	TGTGCCAGCAGCTTAGGGGTAGCGGAGAGCCCCTACGAGCAGTACTTC	CASSLGVAESPYEQYF
TRBV20-1	TRBD1	TRBJ2-6	many	TGCAGTGCTAGCCCCACTGCCGACAGGGCCGGGGCCAACGTCCTGACTTTC	CSASPTADRAGANVLTF
TRBV29-1	TRBD2	TRBJ2-1	-	TGCAGCGTTGGTGGAGCGGGAGGTTTGTATGAGCAGTTCTTC	CSVGGAGGLYEQFF
TRBV7-2	TRBD1	TRBJ2-5	once	TGTGCCAGCAGCTTAGATTCAGCAGGGGGCTGGGAGACCCAGTACTTC	CASSLDSAGGWETQYF
TRBV7-6	-	TRBJ2-7	many	TGTGCCAGCAGCTTAGTAGCTTCCGAGACACACAACGAGCAGTACTTC	CASSLVASETHNEQYF
TRBV7-3	TRBD2	TRBJ2-1	-	TGTGCCAGCAGCTCAACTAGCGGACTCTACAATGAGCAGTTCTTC	CASSSTSGLYNEQFF
TRBV10-3	-	TRBJ2-7	few	TGTGCTGCCGGGACTGCCTACGAGCAGTACTTC	CAAGTAYEQYF
TRBV20-1	-	TRBJ2-1	-	TGCAGCCTGGATGAGCAGTTCTTC	CSLDEQFF